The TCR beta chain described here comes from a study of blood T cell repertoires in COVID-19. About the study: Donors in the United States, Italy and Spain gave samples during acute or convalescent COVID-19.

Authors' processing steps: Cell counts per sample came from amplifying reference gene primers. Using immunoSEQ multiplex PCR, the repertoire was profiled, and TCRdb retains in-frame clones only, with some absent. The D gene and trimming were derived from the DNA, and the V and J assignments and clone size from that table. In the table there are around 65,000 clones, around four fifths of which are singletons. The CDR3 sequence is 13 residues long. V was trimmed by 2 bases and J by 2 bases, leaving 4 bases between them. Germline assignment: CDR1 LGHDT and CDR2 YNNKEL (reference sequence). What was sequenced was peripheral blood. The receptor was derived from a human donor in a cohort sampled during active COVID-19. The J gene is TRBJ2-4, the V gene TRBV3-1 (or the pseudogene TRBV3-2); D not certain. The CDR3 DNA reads TGTGCCAGCAGCCAATTTACCAAAAACATTCAGTACTTC. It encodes CASSQFTKNIQYF.